These T cell receptor beta chains were read from a single sample in a study of blood T cell repertoires in COVID-19. Method: immunoSEQ multiplex PCR; TCRdb's copy keeps in-frame clones and lacks some. The sample records around 140,000 clones, around 80% being singletons. Sequencing was done on a sample of peripheral blood. These receptors were collected from a human donor with acute or convalescent COVID-19. The donor label of this sample is uncertain. The CDR3 runs from the conserved cysteine through the conserved F or W. D genes are given only for firm matches. Size values are once, few and many counts, or a class for expanded clones, and some rows have none.

>TRBV4-2|16|TRBJ2-2|NA|TRBD1
CASSQDRGLNTGELFF
TGTGCCAGCAGCCAAGATAGGGGGCTGAACACCGGGGAGCTGTTTTTT
>TRBV29-1|18|TRBJ2-1|once|TRBD2
CSVLSRDYAIFTYNEQFF
TGCAGCGTTCTATCTAGGGACTATGCAATCTTTACCTACAATGAGCAGTTCTTC
>TRBV11-3|14|TRBJ2-5|NA|TRBD2
CASSLERGDATQYF
TGTGCCAGCAGCTTAGAGCGGGGGGACGCGACCCAGTACTTC
>TRBV29-1|11|TRBJ1-2|NA|NA
CSVGASHGYTF
TGCAGCGTGGGGGCCAGCCATGGCTACACCTTC
>TRBV5-8|18|TRBJ2-1|few|TRBD2
CASSLVLAVRSSYNEQFF
TGTGCCAGCAGCTTGGTACTAGCGGTTAGGAGCTCCTACAATGAGCAGTTCTTC
>TRBV29-1|12|TRBJ1-2|NA|TRBD1
CSVHGQDYGYTF
TGCAGCGTCCACGGACAGGACTATGGCTACACCTTC
>TRBV3-1/TRBV3-2|11|TRBJ2-7|few|NA
CASSSGSGQYF
TGTGCCAGCAGCTCAGGAAGCGGGCAGTACTTC
>TRBV2|12|TRBJ2-1|NA|NA
CASSDNYNEQFF
TGTGCCAGCAGTGATAATTACAATGAGCAGTTCTTC
>TRBV18|13|TRBJ1-2|NA|NA
CASSPQGSHGYTF
TGTGCCAGCTCACCGCAGGGGAGTCATGGCTACACCTTC
>TRBV4-1|14|TRBJ2-3|NA|TRBD1
CASSQTDRADTQYF
TGCGCCAGCAGCCAGACCGACAGGGCGGATACGCAGTATTTT
>TRBV6-5|15|TRBJ2-1|NA|TRBD2
CASNTLAGVNNEQFF
TGTGCCAGCAACACCCTAGCGGGGGTGAACAATGAGCAGTTCTTC
>TRBV14|13|TRBJ1-6|few|NA
CASSQELYSPLHF
TGTGCCAGCAGCCAAGAACTTTATTCACCCCTCCACTTT
>TRBV7-9|14|TRBJ1-1|once|NA
CASSWGRGNTEAFF
TGTGCCAGCAGTTGGGGCAGGGGGAACACTGAAGCTTTCTTT
>TRBV4-2|15|TRBJ1-2|NA|NA
CASNPRGGTNYGYTF
TGTGCCAGCAACCCCCGCGGGGGAACTAACTATGGCTACACCTTC
>TRBV7-9|11|TRBJ1-1|NA|NA
CASSRGPEAFF
TGTGCCAGCAGCCGGGGTCCTGAAGCTTTCTTT
>TRBV4-1|17|TRBJ1-3|NA|NA
CASSQVGGRVRGNTIYF
TGCGCCAGCAGCCAAGTTGGGGGCAGAGTGCGTGGAAACACCATATATTTT
>TRBV25-1|16|TRBJ1-4|NA|NA
CASDFSGVPTNEKLFF
TGTGCCAGCGACTTCTCAGGGGTCCCAACTAATGAAAAACTGTTTTTT
>TRBV30|11|TRBJ2-3|NA|NA
CAWSVQDTQYF
TGTGCCTGGAGTGTACAGGATACGCAGTATTTT
>TRBV6-2/TRBV6-3|14|TRBJ2-5|NA|TRBD2
CASSWRRGQETQYF
TGTGCCAGCAGTTGGCGGCGGGGGCAAGAGACCCAGTACTTC
>TRBV18|14|TRBJ1-2|NA|NA
CASSYAAANYGYTF
TGTGCCAGCTCATATGCGGCCGCTAACTATGGCTACACCTTC
>TRBV7-2|14|TRBJ2-1|NA|NA
CASSLDYRYNEQFF
TGTGCCAGCAGCTTGGACTACCGGTACAATGAGCAGTTCTTC
>TRBV24-1|17|TRBJ2-3|NA|TRBD2
CATSEARLAGTTDTQYF
TGTGCCACCAGTGAGGCAAGACTAGCGGGGACCACAGATACGCAGTATTTT
>TRBV4-1|16|TRBJ1-5|NA|TRBD1
CASRPNPGQGYQPQHF
TGCGCCAGCAGACCAAATCCGGGACAGGGATATCAGCCCCAGCATTTT
>TRBV12-3/TRBV12-4|13|TRBJ2-3|NA|NA
CASSLQGWDTQYF
TGTGCCAGCAGTTTACAGGGATGGGATACGCAGTATTTT
>TRBV5-5|15|TRBJ1-6|NA|TRBD1
CASSLGQGYNSPLHF
TGTGCCAGCAGCTTGGGACAGGGTTATAATTCACCCCTCCACTTT
>TRBV19|13|TRBJ1-2|NA|TRBD1
CASGPAGGYGYTF
TGTGCCAGTGGCCCGGCAGGGGGCTATGGCTACACCTTC
>TRBV7-2|15|TRBJ2-7|NA|NA
CASSLAGRTGYEQYF
TGTGCCAGCAGCTTAGCGGGGAGGACTGGCTACGAGCAGTACTTC
>TRBV4-1|15|TRBJ1-2|NA|NA
CASSQDGGGNYGYTF
TGCGCCAGCAGCCAAGATGGGGGGGGGAACTATGGCTACACCTTC
>TRBV6-1|16|TRBJ1-4|NA|NA
CASSGGGVATNEKLFF
TGTGCCAGCAGTGGGGGGGGCGTTGCAACTAATGAAAAACTGTTTTTT
>TRBV15|15|TRBJ2-5|NA|NA
CATSPLDRDQETQYF
TGTGCCACCAGCCCCTTGGACAGAGACCAAGAGACCCAGTACTTC
>TRBV29-1|16|TRBJ2-1|NA|NA
CSVEDWREGGYNEQFF
TGCAGCGTTGAAGACTGGAGGGAAGGCGGCTACAATGAGCAGTTCTTC
>TRBV3-1/TRBV3-2|16|TRBJ2-6|NA|NA
CASSLSGGGGANVLTF
TGTGCCAGCTCATTATCGGGGGGCGGTGGGGCCAACGTCCTGACTTTC
>TRBV6-1|16|TRBJ1-6|NA|NA
CASSEQGSSYNSPLHF
TGTGCCAGCAGTGAACAGGGGAGCTCCTATAATTCACCCCTCCACTTT
>TRBV18|14|TRBJ2-2|NA|TRBD1
CASAGTGRTGELFF
TGTGCCAGCGCGGGGACAGGACGAACCGGGGAGCTGTTTTTT
>TRBV7-2|13|TRBJ1-1|NA|NA
CASSRDIDTEAFF
TGTGCCAGCAGCAGGGACATAGACACTGAAGCTTTCTTT
>TRBV4-2|16|TRBJ1-2|NA|TRBD1
CASSQASSGQGNGYTF
TGTGCCAGCAGCCAAGCTTCGTCAGGACAGGGGAATGGCTACACCTTC
>TRBV4-1|15|TRBJ1-4|few|NA
CASSQETGGRVKLFF
TGCGCCAGCAGCCAAGAAACGGGGGGTCGGGTAAAACTGTTTTTT
>TRBV5-5|15|TRBJ2-3|NA|NA
CASSHFDRSTDTQYF
TGTGCCAGCAGCCATTTCGACAGAAGCACAGATACGCAGTATTTT
>TRBV5-1|15|TRBJ2-5|NA|NA
CASSHSSNSQETQYF
TGCGCCAGCAGCCACTCGTCGAATTCCCAAGAGACCCAGTACTTC
>TRBV10-2|15|TRBJ2-3|NA|NA
CASSEGTPGLQGQYF
TGCGCCAGCAGTGAGGGAACGCCGGGACTACAGGGGCAGTATTTT
>TRBV15|15|TRBJ2-7|NA|NA
CATSRVSGPGNEQYF
TGTGCCACCAGCAGAGTTTCAGGGCCTGGGAACGAGCAGTACTTC
>TRBV2|12|TRBJ1-1|NA|NA
CASSWDTAEAFF
TGTGCCAGCAGCTGGGACACCGCTGAAGCTTTCTTT
>TRBV4-1|16|TRBJ1-4|NA|TRBD1
CASSGVLTGGGEKLFF
TGCGCCAGCAGCGGAGTACTGACAGGGGGAGGGGAAAAACTGTTTTTT
>TRBV11-2|15|TRBJ2-5|once|TRBD1
CASSGDRGKGETQYF
TGTGCCAGCAGCGGGGACAGGGGGAAGGGGGAGACCCAGTACTTC
>TRBV21-1|15|TRBJ1-3|NA|NA
CASSKEGASGNTIYF
TGTGCCAGCAGCAAGGAGGGAGCGAGTGGAAACACCATATATTTT
>TRBV2|16|TRBJ1-5|NA|NA
CASTLEGGLINQPQHF
TGTGCCAGCACCCTCGAGGGGGGGCTGATTAATCAGCCCCAGCATTTT
>TRBV6-1|12|TRBJ1-1|once|NA
CASSESRSEAFF
TGTGCCAGCAGTGAGAGTCGAAGCGAAGCTTTCTTT
>TRBV10-3|14|TRBJ1-2|few|TRBD1
CAIGQGGLNYGYTF
TGTGCCATCGGCCAGGGGGGATTAAACTATGGCTACACCTTC
>TRBV5-1|16|TRBJ1-6|few|NA
CASSPQATGTNSPLHF
TGCGCCAGCAGCCCGCAGGCAACAGGGACTAATTCACCCCTCCACTTT
>TRBV2|15|TRBJ2-7|NA|TRBD2
CASMELAGGPYEQYF
TGTGCCAGCATGGAACTAGCGGGGGGCCCCTACGAGCAGTACTTC
>TRBV27|13|TRBJ1-2|NA|NA
CASRRGASYGYTF
TGTGCCAGTAGGAGGGGCGCCTCCTATGGCTACACCTTC
>TRBV3-1/TRBV3-2|17|TRBJ1-2|NA|TRBD1
CASSQEERTGANYGYTF
TGTGCCAGCAGCCAAGAAGAAAGGACAGGCGCTAACTATGGCTACACCTTC
>TRBV19|11|TRBJ1-4|NA|NA
CAKLIPEKLFF
TGTGCCAAACTTATCCCTGAAAAACTGTTTTTT